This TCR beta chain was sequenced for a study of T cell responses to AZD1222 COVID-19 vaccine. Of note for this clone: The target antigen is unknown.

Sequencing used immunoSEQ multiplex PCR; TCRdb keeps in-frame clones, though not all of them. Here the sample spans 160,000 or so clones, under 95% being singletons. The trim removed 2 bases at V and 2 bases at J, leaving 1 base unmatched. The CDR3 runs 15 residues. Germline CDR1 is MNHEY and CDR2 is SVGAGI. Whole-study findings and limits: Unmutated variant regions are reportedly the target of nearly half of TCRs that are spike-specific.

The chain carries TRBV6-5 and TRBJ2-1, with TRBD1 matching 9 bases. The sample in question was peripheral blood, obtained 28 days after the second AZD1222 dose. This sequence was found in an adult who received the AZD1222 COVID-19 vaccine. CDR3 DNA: TGTGCCAGCAGTTACCGGGACAGGGCCTACAATGAGCAGTTCTTC. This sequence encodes CASSYRDRAYNEQFF.